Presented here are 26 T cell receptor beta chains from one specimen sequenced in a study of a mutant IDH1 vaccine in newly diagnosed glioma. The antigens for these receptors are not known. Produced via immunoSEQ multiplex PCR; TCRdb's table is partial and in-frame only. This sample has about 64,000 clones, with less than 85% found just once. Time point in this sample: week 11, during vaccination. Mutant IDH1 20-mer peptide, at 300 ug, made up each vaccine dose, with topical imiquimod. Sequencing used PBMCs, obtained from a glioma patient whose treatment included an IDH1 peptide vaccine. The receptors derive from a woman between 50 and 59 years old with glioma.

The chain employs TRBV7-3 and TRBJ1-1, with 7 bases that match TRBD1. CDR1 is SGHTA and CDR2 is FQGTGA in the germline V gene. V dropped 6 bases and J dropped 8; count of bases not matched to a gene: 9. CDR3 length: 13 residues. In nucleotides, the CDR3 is TGTGCCAGCAGATCCACAGGGGCCTCGGAAGCTTTCTTT. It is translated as CASRSTGASEAFF.

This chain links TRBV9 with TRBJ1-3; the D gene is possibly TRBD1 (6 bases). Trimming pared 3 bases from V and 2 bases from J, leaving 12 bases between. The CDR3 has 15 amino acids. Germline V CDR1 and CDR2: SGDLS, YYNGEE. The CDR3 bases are TGTGCCAGCAGCGCAAGGGACACTCCTGGAAACACCATATATTTT. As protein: CASSARDTPGNTIYF.

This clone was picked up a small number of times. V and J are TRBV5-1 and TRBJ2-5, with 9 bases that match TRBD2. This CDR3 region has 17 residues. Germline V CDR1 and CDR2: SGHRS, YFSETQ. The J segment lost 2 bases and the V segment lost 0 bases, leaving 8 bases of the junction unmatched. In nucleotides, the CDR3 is TGCGCCAGCAGCTTGGAGCCTAGCGGGATCAGGCAAGAGACCCAGTACTTC. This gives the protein CASSLEPSGIRQETQYF.

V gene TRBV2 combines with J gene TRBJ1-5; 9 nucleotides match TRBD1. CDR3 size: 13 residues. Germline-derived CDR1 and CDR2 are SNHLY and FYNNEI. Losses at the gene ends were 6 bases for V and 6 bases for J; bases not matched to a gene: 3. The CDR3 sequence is CASSDRGVQPQHF. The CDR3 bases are TGTGCCAGCAGCGACAGGGGGGTTCAGCCCCAGCATTTT. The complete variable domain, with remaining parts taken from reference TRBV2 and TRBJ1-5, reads EPEVTQTPSHQVTQMGQEVILRCVPISNHLYFYWYRQILGQKVEFLVSFYNNEISEKSEIFDDQFSVERPDGSNFTLKIRSTKLEDSAMYFCASSDRGVQPQHFGDGTRLSIL.

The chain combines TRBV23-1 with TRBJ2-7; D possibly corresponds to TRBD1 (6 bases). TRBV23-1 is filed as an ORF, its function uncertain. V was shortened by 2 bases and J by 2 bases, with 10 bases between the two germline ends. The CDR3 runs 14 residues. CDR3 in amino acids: CASSQEQGTYEQYF. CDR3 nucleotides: TGCGCCAGCAGTCAAGAACAGGGAACCTACGAGCAGTACTTC.

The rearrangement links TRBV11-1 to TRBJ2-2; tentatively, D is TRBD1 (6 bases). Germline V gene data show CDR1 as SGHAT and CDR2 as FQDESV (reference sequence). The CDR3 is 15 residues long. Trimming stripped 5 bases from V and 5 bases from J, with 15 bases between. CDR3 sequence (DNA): TGTGCCAGCAGCAAACAGGGAGAGAAGACCGGGGAGCTGTTTTTT. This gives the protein CASSKQGEKTGELFF.

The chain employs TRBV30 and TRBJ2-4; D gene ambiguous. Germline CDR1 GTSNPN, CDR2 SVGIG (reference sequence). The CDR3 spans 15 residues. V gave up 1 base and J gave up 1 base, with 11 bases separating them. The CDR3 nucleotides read TGTGCCTGGAGTGCACCACCCTTGGCCAAAAACATTCAGTACTTC. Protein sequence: CAWSAPPLAKNIQYF.

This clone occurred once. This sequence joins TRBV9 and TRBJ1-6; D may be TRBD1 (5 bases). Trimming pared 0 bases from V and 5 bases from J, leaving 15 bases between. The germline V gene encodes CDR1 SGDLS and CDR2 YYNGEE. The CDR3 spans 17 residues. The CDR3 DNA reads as TGTGCCAGCAGCGTAGGTGTAGGGACGGGGGATAATTCACCCCTCCACTTT. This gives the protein CASSVGVGTGDNSPLHF. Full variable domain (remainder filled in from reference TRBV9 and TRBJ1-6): DSGVTQTPKHLITATGQRVTLRCSPRSGDLSVYWYQQSLDQGLQFLIQYYNGEERAKGNILERFSAQQFPDLHSELNLSSLELGDSALYFCASSVGVGTGDNSPLHFGNGTRLTVT.

The CDR3 loop reads CASSGQGPNYGYTF. The CDR3 bases are TGTGCCAGCAGTGGACAGGGCCCTAACTATGGCTACACCTTC. The chain uses TRBV6-1 and TRBJ1-2; 7 positions agree with TRBD1. V lost 4 bases to trimming and J lost 0 bases; unmatched junction nucleotides: 2. The length of the CDR3 is 14 residues. Germline V gene lookup returns CDR1 MNHNS and CDR2 SASEGT.

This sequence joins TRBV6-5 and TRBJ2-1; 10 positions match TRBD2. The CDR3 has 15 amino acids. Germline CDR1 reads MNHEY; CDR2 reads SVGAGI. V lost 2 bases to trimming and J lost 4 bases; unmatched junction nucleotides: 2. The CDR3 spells CASSYVGLAYNEQFF. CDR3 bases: TGTGCCAGCAGTTACGTGGGACTAGCGTACAATGAGCAGTTCTTC.

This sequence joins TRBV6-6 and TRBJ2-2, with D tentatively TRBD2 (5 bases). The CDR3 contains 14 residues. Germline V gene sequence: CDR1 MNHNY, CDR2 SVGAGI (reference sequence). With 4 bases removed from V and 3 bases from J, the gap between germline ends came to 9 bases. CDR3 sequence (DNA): TGTGCCAGCAGTTCCGGACTGGACACCGGGGAGCTGTTTTTT. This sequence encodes CASSSGLDTGELFF.

The CDR3 DNA follows: TGTGCCAGCAGCCCTAGGGGTTCTAGCACAGATACGCAGTATTTT. Translated, it gives CASSPRGSSTDTQYF. V and J are TRBV4-2 and TRBJ2-3; possible D gene TRBD1, 5 bases. Germline loops: CDR1 LGHNA, CDR2 YNFKEQ. V lost 4 bases, J lost 0 bases, and 11 bases lay in between. The CDR3 is 15 residues long.

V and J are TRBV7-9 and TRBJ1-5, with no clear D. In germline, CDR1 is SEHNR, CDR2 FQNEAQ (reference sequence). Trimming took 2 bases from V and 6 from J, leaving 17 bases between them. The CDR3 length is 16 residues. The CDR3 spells CASSLRAGSATQPQHF. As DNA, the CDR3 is TGTGCCAGCAGCTTAAGGGCCGGGTCAGCGACTCAGCCCCAGCATTTT.

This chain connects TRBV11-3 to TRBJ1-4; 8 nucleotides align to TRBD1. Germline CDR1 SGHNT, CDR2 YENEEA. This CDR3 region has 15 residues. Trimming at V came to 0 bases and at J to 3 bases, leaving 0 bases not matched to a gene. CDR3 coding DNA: TGTGCCAGCAGCTTAGACAGGGGGCCTAATGAAAAACTGTTTTTT. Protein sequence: CASSLDRGPNEKLFF. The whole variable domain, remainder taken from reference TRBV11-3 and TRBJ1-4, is EAGVVQSPRYKIIEKKQPVAFWCNPISGHNTLYWYLQNLGQGPELLIRYENEEAVDDSQLPKDRFSAERLKGVDSTLKIQPAELGDSAVYLCASSLDRGPNEKLFFGSGTQLSVL.

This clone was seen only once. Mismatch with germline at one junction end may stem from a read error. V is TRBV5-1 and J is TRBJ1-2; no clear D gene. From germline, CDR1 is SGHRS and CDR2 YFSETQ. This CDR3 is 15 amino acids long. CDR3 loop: CASTLIPVANYGYTF. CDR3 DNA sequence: TGCGCCAGCACCTTGATACCCGTAGCTAACTATGGCTACACCTTC.

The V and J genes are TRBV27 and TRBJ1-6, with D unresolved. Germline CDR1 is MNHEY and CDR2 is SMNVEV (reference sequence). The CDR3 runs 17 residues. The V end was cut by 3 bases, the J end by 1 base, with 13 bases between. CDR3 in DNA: TGTGCCAGCAGTTTGGAAAGGGAGGGTTCCTATAATTCACCCCTCCACTTT. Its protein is CASSLEREGSYNSPLHF.

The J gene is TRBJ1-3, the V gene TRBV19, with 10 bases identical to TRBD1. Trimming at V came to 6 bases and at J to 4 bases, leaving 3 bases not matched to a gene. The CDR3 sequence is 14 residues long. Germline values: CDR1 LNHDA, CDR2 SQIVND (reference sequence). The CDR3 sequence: CASRGTGVGNTIYF. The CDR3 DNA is TGTGCCAGTAGGGGGACAGGGGTCGGAAACACCATATATTTT.

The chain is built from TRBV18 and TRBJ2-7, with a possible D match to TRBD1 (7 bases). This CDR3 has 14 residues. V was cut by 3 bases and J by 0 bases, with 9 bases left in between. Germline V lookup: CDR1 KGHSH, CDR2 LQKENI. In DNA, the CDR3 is TGTGCCAGCTCACCGCGGGACAGCTCCTACGAGCAGTACTTC. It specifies CASSPRDSSYEQYF.

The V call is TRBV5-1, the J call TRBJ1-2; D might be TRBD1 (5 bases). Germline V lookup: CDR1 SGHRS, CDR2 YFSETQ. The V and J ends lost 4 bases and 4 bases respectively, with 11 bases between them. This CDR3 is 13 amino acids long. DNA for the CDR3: TGCGCCAGCAGCCCAGGGACGGGCTATGGCTACACCTTC. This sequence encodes CASSPGTGYGYTF. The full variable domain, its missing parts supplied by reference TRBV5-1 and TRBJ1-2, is KAGVTQTPRYLIKTRGQQVTLSCSPISGHRSVSWYQQTPGQGLQFLFEYFSETQRNKGNFPGRFSGRQFSNSRSEMNVSTLELGDSALYLCASSPGTGYGYTFGSGTRLTVV.

CDR3 DNA sequence: TGTGCCAGCAGCTCAGGACAGAGTACGCAGTATTTT. Encoded protein: CASSSGQSTQYF. J is TRBJ2-3 and V is TRBV9, with D possibly matching TRBD1 (6 bases). Trimming cost V 4 bases and J 8 bases, with 11 bases left between them. Germline-derived CDR1 and CDR2 are SGDLS and YYNGEE. The CDR3 covers 12 residues.

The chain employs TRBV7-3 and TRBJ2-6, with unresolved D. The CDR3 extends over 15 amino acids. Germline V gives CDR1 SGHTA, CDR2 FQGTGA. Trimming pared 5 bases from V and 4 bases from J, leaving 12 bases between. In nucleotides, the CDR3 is TGTGCCAGCAGCCTTTCTGTGGCGGGGGCCAACGTCCTGACTTTC. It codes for CASSLSVAGANVLTF.

CDR3 in amino acids: CASSEAISAGVGRKKLFF. The CDR3 DNA reads TGTGCCAGCAGTGAAGCGATTTCGGCAGGAGTCGGGCGTAAAAAACTGTTTTTT. This chain connects TRBV6-1 to TRBJ1-4; D is unresolved. CDR3 length: 18 residues. CDR1 is MNHNS and CDR2 is SASEGT in the germline V gene. Trimming removed 0 bases from V and 9 bases from J, with 23 bases in between.

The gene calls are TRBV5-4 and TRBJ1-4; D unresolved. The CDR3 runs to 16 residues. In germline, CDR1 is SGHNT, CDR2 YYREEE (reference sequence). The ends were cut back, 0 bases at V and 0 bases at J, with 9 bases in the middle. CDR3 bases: TGTGCCAGCAGCTTGGGAGCAGTCGCAACTAATGAAAAACTGTTTTTT. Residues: CASSLGAVATNEKLFF.

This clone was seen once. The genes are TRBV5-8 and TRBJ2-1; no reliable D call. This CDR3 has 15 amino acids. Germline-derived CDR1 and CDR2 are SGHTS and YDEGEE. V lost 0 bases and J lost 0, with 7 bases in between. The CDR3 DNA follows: TGTGCCAGCAGCTTGGGGGATCTCTCCTACAATGAGCAGTTCTTC. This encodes CASSLGDLSYNEQFF.

Here the CDR3 reads CASSFQGSSFGGETQYF. The CDR3, as DNA: TGTGCCAGCAGCTTTCAGGGTTCTTCGTTCGGGGGAGAGACCCAGTACTTC. The V and J genes are TRBV7-2 and TRBJ2-5; tentative D call: TRBD2 (6 bases). V lost 3 bases and J lost 4, with 21 bases in between. The V gene's germline CDR1 is SGHTA and CDR2 FQGNSA. The CDR3 totals 17 residues.

CDR3 nucleotides: TGTGCCAGTGGTCGGGGGGGCTTCGACACTGAAGCTTTCTTT. This sequence encodes CASGRGGFDTEAFF. This rearrangement joins TRBV19 to TRBJ1-1, with D maybe TRBD1 (6 bases). Trimming took off 8 bases at V and 3 bases at J, with 16 bases between the two ends. CDR3 length: 14 amino acids. Germline values: CDR1 LNHDA, CDR2 SQIVND (reference sequence).